This passage covers 8 T cell receptor beta chains from one sample sequenced in a study of OX40 agonist ivuxolimab in advanced cancers. TCRdb's copy holds only in-frame clones and misses some; the assay was immunoSEQ multiplex PCR. This sample has approximately 68,000 clones, with around 90% found just once. The source material was CD4+ or CD8+ T cells sorted from blood, sampled in a trial of the OX40 agonist ivuxolimab. The receptor set was obtained from an adult with an advanced solid tumor such as melanoma, head and neck, liver or kidney cancer.

This clone appeared a single time. This sequence joins TRBV30 and TRBJ1-5; tentative D call: TRBD1 (6 bases). Germline V lookup: CDR1 GTSNPN, CDR2 SVGIG (reference sequence). This CDR3 has 15 residues. V was clipped by 5 bases and J by 6 bases, with 20 bases between them. In nucleotides, the CDR3 is TGTGCCTGGGCGGACGGGACATACGCCACTCAGCCCCAGCATTTT. This codes for CAWADGTYATQPQHF.

The V and J genes are TRBV5-1 and TRBJ1-4, with D unclear. With 4 bases removed from V and 0 bases from J, the gap between germline ends came to 7 bases. This CDR3 has 14 amino acids. CDR1 is SGHRS and CDR2 is YFSETQ in the germline V gene. In DNA, the CDR3 is TGCGCCAGCAGCCCAGAATCAACTAATGAAAAACTGTTTTTT. This sequence encodes CASSPESTNEKLFF.

About this clone: The sample has other DNA sequences that encode this CDR3 too. The genes are TRBV28 and TRBJ1-2; possible D gene TRBD1, 5 bases. The germline V gene has CDR1 MDHEN and CDR2 SYDVKM. The CDR3 extends over 14 amino acids. Trimming cost V 7 bases and J 5 bases, with 17 bases left between them. The CDR3, as DNA: TGTGCCAGCATCAACAGAGGATCAGGGTATGGCTACACCTTC. Protein: CASINRGSGYGYTF.

The genes are TRBV19 and TRBJ2-1, with 7 positions matching TRBD2. The germline V gene has CDR1 LNHDA and CDR2 SQIVND (reference sequence). Trimming cost V 11 bases and J 1 base; bases outside gene matches: 5. The CDR3 runs 13 residues. CDR3 sequence: CASSGGSYNEQFF. The CDR3 DNA sequence: TGTGCCTCTAGCGGCGGTTCCTACAATGAGCAGTTCTTC. The whole variable domain, remainder taken from reference TRBV19 and TRBJ2-1, is DGGITQSPKYLFRKEGQNVTLSCEQNLNHDAMYWYRQDPGQGLRLIYYSQIVNDFQKGDIAEGYSVSREKKESFPLTVTSAQKNPTAFYLCASSGGSYNEQFFGPGTRLTVL.

The chain is built from TRBV28 and TRBJ1-2; TRBD1 matches 11 bases. Germline CDR1 and CDR2: MDHEN and SYDVKM. This CDR3 has 15 amino acids. The V and J ends lost 3 bases and 8 bases, in that order; junction bases with no gene match: 8. CDR3 region: CASSFPGTGGRGYTF. CDR3 DNA sequence: TGTGCCAGCAGTTTCCCCGGGACAGGGGGACGGGGCTACACCTTC.

The chain combines TRBV29-1 with TRBJ1-1; a possible D gene is TRBD1 (5 bases). The germline V gene has CDR1 SQVTM and CDR2 ANQGSEA. The CDR3 extends over 13 amino acids. Trimming cost V 4 bases and J 3 bases, with 12 bases left between them. CDR3 coding DNA: TGCAGCGTTGCCCGGACGGGGGACACTGAAGCTTTCTTT. Translating gives CSVARTGDTEAFF. Full variable domain (outside the CDR3, taken from reference TRBV29-1 and TRBJ1-1): SAVISQKPSRDICQRGTSLTIQCQVDSQVTMMFWYRQQPGQSLTLIATANQGSEATYESGFVIDKFPISRPNLTFSTLTVSNMSPEDSSIYLCSVARTGDTEAFFGQGTRLTVV.

The V call is TRBV28, the J call TRBJ1-4; the D gene is possibly TRBD1 (5 bases). The V gene lost 3 bases and the J gene lost 8 bases, with 10 bases spanning the gap. CDR1 and CDR2 from the germline V gene are MDHEN and SYDVKM. The CDR3 is 13 amino acids. The CDR3 coding sequence is TGTGCCAGCAGTTTTCAGGGTGACGAAAAACTGTTTTTT. Its protein is CASSFQGDEKLFF.

This chain joins TRBV11-1 and TRBJ2-5; D not resolved. The CDR3 runs to 14 residues. V was shortened by 4 bases and J by 5 bases, with 14 bases between the two germline ends. Germline lookup yields CDR1 SGHAT and CDR2 FQDESV (reference sequence). CDR3 DNA sequence: TGTGCCAGCAGCTCCTCCTCTGGGTTTGAGACCCAGTACTTC. This codes for CASSSSSGFETQYF.